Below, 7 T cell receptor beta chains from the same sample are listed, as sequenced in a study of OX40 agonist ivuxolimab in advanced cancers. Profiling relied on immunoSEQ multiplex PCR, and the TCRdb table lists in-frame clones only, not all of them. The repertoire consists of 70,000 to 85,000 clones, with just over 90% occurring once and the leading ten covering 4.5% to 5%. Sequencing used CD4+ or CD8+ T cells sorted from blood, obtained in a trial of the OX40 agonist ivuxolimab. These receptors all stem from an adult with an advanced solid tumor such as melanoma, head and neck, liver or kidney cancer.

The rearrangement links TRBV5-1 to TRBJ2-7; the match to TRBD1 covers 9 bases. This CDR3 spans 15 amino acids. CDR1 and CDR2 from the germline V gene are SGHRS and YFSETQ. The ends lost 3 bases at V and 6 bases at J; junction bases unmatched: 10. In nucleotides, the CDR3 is TGCGCCAGCAGCTACGGGGACAGGGTCAAGGGCGAGCAGTACTTC. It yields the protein CASSYGDRVKGEQYF.

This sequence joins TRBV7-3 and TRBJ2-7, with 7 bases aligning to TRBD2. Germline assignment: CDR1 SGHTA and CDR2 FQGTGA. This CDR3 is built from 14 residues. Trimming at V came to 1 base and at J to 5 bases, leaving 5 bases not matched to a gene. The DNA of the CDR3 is TGTGCCAGCAGCTTAATCGCGGGAGTGAACGAGCAGTACTTC. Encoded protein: CASSLIAGVNEQYF.

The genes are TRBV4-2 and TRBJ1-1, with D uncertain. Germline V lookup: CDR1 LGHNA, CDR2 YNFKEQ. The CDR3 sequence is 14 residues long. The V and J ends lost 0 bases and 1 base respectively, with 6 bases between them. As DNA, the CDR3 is TGTGCCAGCAGCCAAGATGGGCCGAACACTGAAGCTTTCTTT. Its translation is CASSQDGPNTEAFF.

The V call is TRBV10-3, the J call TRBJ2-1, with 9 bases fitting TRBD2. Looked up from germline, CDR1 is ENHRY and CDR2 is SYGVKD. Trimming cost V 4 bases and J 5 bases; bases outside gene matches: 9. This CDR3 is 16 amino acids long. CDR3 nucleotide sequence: TGTGCCATCAGTGTGGTTGAGCGGGAGGTGAACAATGAGCAGTTCTTC. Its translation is CAISVVEREVNNEQFF.

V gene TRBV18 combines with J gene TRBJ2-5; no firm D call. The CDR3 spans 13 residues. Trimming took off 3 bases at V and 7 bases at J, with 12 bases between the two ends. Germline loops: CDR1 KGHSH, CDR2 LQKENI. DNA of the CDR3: TGTGCCAGCTCACCGGGGAAGGCAGCGACCCAGTACTTC. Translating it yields CASSPGKAATQYF.

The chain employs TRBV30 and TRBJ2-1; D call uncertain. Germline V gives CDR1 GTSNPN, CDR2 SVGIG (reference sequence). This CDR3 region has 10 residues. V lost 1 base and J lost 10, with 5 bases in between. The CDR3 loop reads CAWSEEEQFF. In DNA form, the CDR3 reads TGTGCCTGGAGTGAAGAAGAGCAGTTCTTC.

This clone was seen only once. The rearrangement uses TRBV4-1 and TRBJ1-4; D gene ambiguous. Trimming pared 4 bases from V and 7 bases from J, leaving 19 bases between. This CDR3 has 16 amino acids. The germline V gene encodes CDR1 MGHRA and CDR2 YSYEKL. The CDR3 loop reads CASSLSPWRHGEKLFF. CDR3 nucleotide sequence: TGCGCCAGCAGCCTCTCACCTTGGAGGCATGGTGAAAAACTGTTTTTT.